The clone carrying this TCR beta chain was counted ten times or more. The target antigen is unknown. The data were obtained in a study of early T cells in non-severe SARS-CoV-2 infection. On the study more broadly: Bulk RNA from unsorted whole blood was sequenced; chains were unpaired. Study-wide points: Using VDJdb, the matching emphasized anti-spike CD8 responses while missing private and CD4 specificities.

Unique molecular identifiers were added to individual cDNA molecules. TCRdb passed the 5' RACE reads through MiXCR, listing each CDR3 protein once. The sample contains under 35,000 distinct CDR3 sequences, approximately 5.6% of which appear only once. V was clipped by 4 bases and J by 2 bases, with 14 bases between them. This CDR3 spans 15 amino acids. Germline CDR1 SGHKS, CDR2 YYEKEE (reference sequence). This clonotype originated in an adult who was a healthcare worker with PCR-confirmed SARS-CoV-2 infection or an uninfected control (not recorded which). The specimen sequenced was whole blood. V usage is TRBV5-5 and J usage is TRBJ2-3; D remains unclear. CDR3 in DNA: TGTGCCAGCAGCGTGGGTCTCGAAGTCACAGATACGCAGTATTTT. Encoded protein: CASSVGLEVTDTQYF.